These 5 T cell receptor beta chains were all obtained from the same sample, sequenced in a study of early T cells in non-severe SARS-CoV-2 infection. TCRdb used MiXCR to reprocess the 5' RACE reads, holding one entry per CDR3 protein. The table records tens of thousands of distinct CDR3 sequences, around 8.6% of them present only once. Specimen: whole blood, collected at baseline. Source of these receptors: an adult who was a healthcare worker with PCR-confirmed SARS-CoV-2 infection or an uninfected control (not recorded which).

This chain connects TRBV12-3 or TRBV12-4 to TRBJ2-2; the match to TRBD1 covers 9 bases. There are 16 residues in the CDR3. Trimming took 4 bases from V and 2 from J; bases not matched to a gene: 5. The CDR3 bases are TGTGCCAGCAGTTCTATACAGGGGGCTAACACCGGGGAGCTGTTTTTT. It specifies CASSSIQGANTGELFF.

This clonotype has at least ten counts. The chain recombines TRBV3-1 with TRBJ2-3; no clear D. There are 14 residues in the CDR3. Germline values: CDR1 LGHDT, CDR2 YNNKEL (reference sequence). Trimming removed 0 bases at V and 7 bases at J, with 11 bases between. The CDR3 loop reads CASSQDYTSNTQYF. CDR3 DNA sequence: TGTGCCAGCAGCCAAGATTACACGTCTAATACGCAGTATTTT.

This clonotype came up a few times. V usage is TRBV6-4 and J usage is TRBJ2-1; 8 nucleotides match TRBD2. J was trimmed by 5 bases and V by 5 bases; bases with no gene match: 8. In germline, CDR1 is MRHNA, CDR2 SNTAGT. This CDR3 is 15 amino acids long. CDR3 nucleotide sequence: TGTGCCAGCAGTTATACGGCGGGGGGCCACAATGAGCAGTTCTTC. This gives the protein CASSYTAGGHNEQFF.

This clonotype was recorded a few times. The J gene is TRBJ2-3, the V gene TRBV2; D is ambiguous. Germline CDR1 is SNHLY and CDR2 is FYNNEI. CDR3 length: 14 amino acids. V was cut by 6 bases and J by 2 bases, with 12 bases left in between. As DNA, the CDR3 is TGTGCCAGCAGGCGTGGCGAGAACACAGATACGCAGTATTTT. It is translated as CASRRGENTDTQYF.

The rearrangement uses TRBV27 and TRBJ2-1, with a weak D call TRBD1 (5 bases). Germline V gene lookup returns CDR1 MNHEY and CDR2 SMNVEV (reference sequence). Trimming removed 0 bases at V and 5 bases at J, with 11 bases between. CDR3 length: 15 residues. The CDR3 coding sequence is TGTGCCAGCAGTTTATCCCAGGGAAGTAACAATGAGCAGTTCTTC. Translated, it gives CASSLSQGSNNEQFF.